Sequencing of this T cell receptor (beta chain) was carried out in a study of CD8 T cells in Susac syndrome. Reverse transcription used about 0.45 to 1 ug RNA and random hexamers. TCRdb analysed the immunoSEQ multiplex PCR reads with MiXCR anew, one entry per CDR3 protein. The profile shows 90,000 to 150,000 distinct CDR3 sequences, around 92% of them singletons. This CDR3 comprises 13 residues. The V gene's germline CDR1 is DFQATT and CDR2 SNEGSKA (reference sequence). Trimming shortened V by 2 bases and J by 6 bases, and 13 bases separated the two germline ends. Input material: CD8+ T cells from PBMCs. The genes are TRBV20-1 and TRBJ1-1; perhaps TRBD1 as D (5 bases). The receptor's source is a human donor in good health. CDR3: CSARRRGNPEAFF. CDR3 DNA sequence: TGCAGTGCTAGACGTAGGGGTAACCCTGAAGCTTTCTTT.